One and the same sample provided the 16 T cell receptor beta chains below, sequenced in a study of blood T cells in healthy people across ages (dated by TCRdb to the mid-2010s). Library construction relied on 5' RACE. Sequencing was carried out with an Illumina HiSeq 2500. A second PCR of about 7 to 12 cycles was run with a J-beta primer mix and a sample-barcoded 5' primer. The raw public data were reprocessed by TCRdb itself: fastp quality trimming at Q25, MiXCR clonotype calling, in-frame beta chains only. Rows with a matching CDR3 protein are joined into one entry that keeps the most common DNA and genes. The sample table holds 980,000 or so distinct CDR3 sequences, of which about 48% were seen once. Roughly an eighth of the sample is taken by the ten largest. Specimen: blood. The source is a man aged 25-45 years in good health.

This chain connects TRBV7-3 to TRBJ2-7; D not certain. Germline V gene sequence: CDR1 SGHTA, CDR2 FQGTGA. V lost 8 bases to trimming and J lost 0 bases, with 14 bases between them. This CDR3 has 14 amino acids. The CDR3 sequence is CASDWVNGSYEQYF. The CDR3 nucleotides are TGTGCCAGCGACTGGGTGAATGGCTCCTACGAGCAGTACTTC.

Note on this clonotype: Sequence at one end of the junction differs from germline and may be a read error. V gene TRBV2 combines with J gene TRBJ2-4; possibly TRBD1 for D (5 bases). The assigned J gene may be wrong: the sequence end matches TRBJ2-5 better. CDR1 SNHLY and CDR2 FYNNEI come from the germline V gene. The CDR3 contains 15 residues. The CDR3 protein is CVSSKTDRLQETQYF. The CDR3 bases are TGTGTCAGCAGTAAGACCGACAGACTCCAAGAGACCCAGTACTTC.

Concerning this clonotype itself: This may be a read error, as it is one base from a much larger clone. The chain links TRBV6-5 to TRBJ1-5; D unclear. V lost 3 bases to trimming and J lost 2 bases, with 8 bases between them. From germline, CDR1 is MNHEY and CDR2 SVGAGI. This CDR3 contains 14 residues. CDR3 sequence (DNA): TGTGCCAGCAGTTATGTGGGCCGCAATCAGCCCCAGCATTTT. Translated: CASSYVGRNQPQHF.

V is TRBV20-1 and J is TRBJ1-4; the D gene is possibly TRBD1 (5 bases). V was pared by 5 bases and J by 5 bases, with 15 bases between. The CDR3 runs 14 residues. Germline values: CDR1 DFQATT, CDR2 SNEGSKA (reference sequence). The CDR3 region is CSAGGGTGNEKLFF. CDR3 DNA: TGCAGTGCTGGAGGAGGGACGGGGAATGAAAAACTGTTTTTT.

The V and J genes are TRBV7-3 and TRBJ2-1, with a tentative D call TRBD2 (7 bases). This CDR3 contains 16 residues. V was trimmed by 2 bases and J by 6 bases, leaving 17 bases between them. The germline CDR1 and CDR2 sequences are SGHTA and FQGTGA. The CDR3 region is CASSLFGGGLLNEQFF. CDR3 in DNA: TGTGCCAGCAGCTTATTTGGGGGGGGGCTACTCAATGAGCAGTTCTTC.

The chain couples TRBV6-6 to TRBJ2-7; D ambiguous. This CDR3 is 14 amino acids long. V gave up 6 bases and J gave up 0 bases, with 12 bases separating them. CDR1 MNHNY and CDR2 SVGAGI come from the germline V gene (reference sequence). The CDR3: CASSDLGNSYEQYF. CDR3 nucleotides: TGTGCCAGCAGCGATCTGGGAAACTCCTACGAGCAGTACTTC.

The gene calls are TRBV12-3 or TRBV12-4 and TRBJ2-3; D gene unclear. This CDR3 is 15 amino acids long. With 5 bases removed from V and 2 bases from J, the gap between germline ends came to 14 bases. Here the CDR3 reads CASSTLGVYTDTQYF. CDR3 DNA: TGTGCCAGCAGTACCCTTGGAGTCTACACAGATACGCAGTATTTT.

V and J are TRBV27 and TRBJ1-2; D uncertain. Germline CDR1 MNHEY, CDR2 SMNVEV (reference sequence). V was clipped by 6 bases and J by 4 bases, with 15 bases between them. The CDR3 extends over 14 amino acids. CDR3 amino acids: CASRQNGFFYGYTF. CDR3 coding DNA: TGTGCCAGCAGGCAGAATGGGTTTTTCTATGGCTACACCTTC.

This rearrangement joins TRBV4-2 to TRBJ1-4; a weak D match, TRBD1 (5 bases). Trimming stripped 6 bases from V and 1 base from J, with 18 bases between. The CDR3 sequence is 17 residues long. Germline V lookup: CDR1 LGHNA, CDR2 YNFKEQ. This chain's CDR3 is CASRSKSGPLTNEKLFF. The CDR3 nucleotides read TGTGCCAGCAGATCCAAGTCGGGACCGTTAACTAATGAAAAACTGTTTTTT.

The chain combines TRBV5-1 with TRBJ2-7; no clear D. The DNA end favors TRBJ2-5, so the J call may be wrong. Germline V lookup: CDR1 SGHRS, CDR2 YFSETQ. This CDR3 has 15 amino acids. The CDR3 protein is CASSPARDRRETQYF. The CDR3 DNA is TGCGCCAGCAGCCCCGCGCGAGATAGGCGAGAGACCCAGTACTTC.

The chain couples TRBV12-3 or TRBV12-4 to TRBJ1-5, with 7 positions matching TRBD1. V lost 2 bases to trimming and J lost 0 bases; unmatched junction nucleotides: 13. CDR3 length: 19 residues. Here the CDR3 reads CASSLKIGGISYSNQPQHF. Written as DNA, the CDR3 is TGTGCCAGCAGTTTAAAAATAGGGGGCATAAGTTATAGCAATCAGCCCCAGCATTTT.

This rearrangement joins TRBV2 to TRBJ1-1; D unresolved. Germline values: CDR1 SNHLY, CDR2 FYNNEI. Trimming took off 8 bases at V and 0 bases at J, with 10 bases between the two ends. The CDR3 is made up of 13 amino acids. CDR3 sequence: CASRLGLNTEAFF. Here the CDR3 DNA reads TGTGCCAGCCGACTAGGTCTGAACACTGAAGCTTTCTTT.

V is TRBV6-5 and J is TRBJ2-6; no clear D gene. With 10 bases removed from V and 2 bases from J, the gap between germline ends came to 9 bases. The CDR3 loop spans 13 amino acids. Germline V gene data show CDR1 as MNHEY and CDR2 as SVGAGI. CDR3 DNA: TGTGCCACCCAGACCCCTGGGGCCAACGTCCTGACTTTC. Translated: CATQTPGANVLTF.

This clonotype was seen only a few times. The J gene is TRBJ1-6, the V gene TRBV6-2 or TRBV6-3; maybe TRBD1 (5 bases). With 7 bases removed from V and 7 bases from J, the gap between germline ends came to 17 bases. The CDR3 covers 15 residues. Germline V gives CDR1 MNHEY, CDR2 SVGEGT. CDR3 sequence reads: CASTLDGTGNSPLHF. The CDR3 DNA follows: TGTGCCAGCACTCTCGATGGGACGGGCAATTCACCCCTCCACTTT.

Regarding this clonotype: The germline gene is not matched at one end of the junction; a read error may be the cause. The chain joins TRBV7-2 to TRBJ2-3; D uncertain. Germline assignment: CDR1 SGHTA and CDR2 FQGNSA. The CDR3 totals 11 residues. CDR3 in DNA: TGTGCCAGCTCCAACCCAGATACGCAATATTTT. Translating it yields CASSNPDTQYF. The whole variable domain, remainder taken from reference TRBV7-2 and TRBJ2-3, is GAGVSQSPSNKVTEKGKDVELRCDPISGHTALYWYRQSLGQGLEFLIYFQGNSAPDKSGLPSDRFSAERTGGSVSTLTIQRTQQEDSAVYLCASSNPDTQYFGPGTRLTVL.

This clonotype was counted between two and nine times. V gene TRBV19 combines with J gene TRBJ2-3, with D hard to call. Between the trimmed V and J ends, which lost 8 bases and 6 bases, there was a span of 9 bases. The CDR3 extends over 11 amino acids. Germline-derived CDR1 and CDR2 are LNHDA and SQIVND (reference sequence). CDR3 protein: CASAVRDTQYF. The CDR3 region has the DNA TGTGCCAGTGCGGTGCGGGATACGCAGTATTTT.